Reported below is one T cell receptor (beta chain). Its antigen is unknown. This sample was taken from a study of blood T cells in healthy people across ages. Overall study findings and caveats: The study could not conclusively compare naive and antigen-experienced cells, given its unsorted PBMCs. In the absence of known donor CMV status, changes in expanded clonotypes were possibly confounded. Higher naive T cell percentage went strongly together with higher TCR beta diversity. Whereas aged donors had fewer naive CD4+ cells, long-lived donors had more of them and higher diversity.

Trimming at V came to 6 bases and at J to 3 bases, leaving 11 bases not matched to a gene. This CDR3 is 17 amino acids long. A second about 7 to 11 cycle PCR used barcoded and J-beta primers. TCRdb analysed the 5' RACE reads with MiXCR anew, one entry per CDR3 protein. The profile covers 650,000 to 1,000,000 distinct CDR3 sequences, with approximately 35% appearing a single time and 13% taken by the ten largest. The clonotype comes from a man between 18 and 29 years old in good health. V usage is TRBV12-3 or TRBV12-4 and J usage is TRBJ2-1; 10 bases line up with TRBD2. The sequenced sample consisted of blood. Written as DNA, the CDR3 is TGTGCCAGCAGCCGAGGCGGCGGGACTAGCGACTACAATGAGCAGTTCTTC. Amino acid sequence: CASSRGGGTSDYNEQFF.